A single sample gave rise to the 5 T cell receptor beta chains below, sequenced in a study of spatial heterogeneity in lung cancer. Each CDR3 protein is one row after TCRdb ran MiXCR on the 5' RACE reads. This table has more than 75,000 distinct CDR3 sequences, around 19% appearing once. Indicated time point: blood at routine non-recurrence follow-up after resection. This material consisted of PBMCs, taken at follow-up. Every receptor here comes from a male donor with early-stage non-small cell lung cancer.

This clonotype was picked up many times. The chain carries TRBV27 and TRBJ1-6; 8 positions match TRBD1. With 0 bases clipped from V and 9 bases from J, the junction kept 10 bases outside the gene matches. The CDR3 is made up of 17 amino acids. Germline V lookup: CDR1 MNHEY, CDR2 SMNVEV (reference sequence). The CDR3 DNA is TGTGCCAGCAGTTTATCTAAATACCGGACAGGGAGTTCACCCCTCCACTTT. It codes for CASSLSKYRTGSSPLHF.

The chain employs TRBV12-3 or TRBV12-4 and TRBJ1-1; D not certain. Trimming stripped 3 bases from V and 1 base from J, with 6 bases between. The CDR3 length is 13 residues. The CDR3 sequence: CASSFTENTEAFF. CDR3 DNA: TGTGCCAGCAGTTTCACAGAGAACACTGAAGCTTTCTTT.

The chain combines TRBV3-1 with TRBJ2-7; 10 nucleotides agree with TRBD2. The CDR3 runs to 14 residues. The V and J ends lost 4 bases and 6 bases, in that order; junction bases with no gene match: 6. Germline values: CDR1 LGHDT, CDR2 YNNKEL (reference sequence). CDR3: CASSPSSGRSEQYF. The CDR3, as DNA: TGTGCCAGCAGCCCCTCTAGCGGGAGAAGCGAGCAGTACTTC.

The chain links TRBV7-3 to TRBJ1-6; possible D gene TRBD1, 6 bases. Looked up from germline, CDR1 is SGHTA and CDR2 is FQGTGA. V dropped 1 base and J dropped 5 bases, with 9 bases sitting between them. The CDR3 covers 15 residues. The CDR3 bases are TGTGCCAGCAGCTTAAGCGGGGGCAATAATTCACCCCTCCACTTT. Protein sequence: CASSLSGGNNSPLHF.

The rearrangement links TRBV20-1 to TRBJ1-1, with TRBD1 as a possible D gene (5 bases). Germline CDR1 is DFQATT and CDR2 is SNEGSKA (reference sequence). The CDR3 is made up of 13 amino acids. Trimming removed 0 bases from V and 5 bases from J, with 10 bases in between. CDR3 sequence reads: CSARDQGWTEAFF. CDR3 DNA sequence: TGCAGTGCTAGAGACCAGGGATGGACTGAAGCTTTCTTT.